The 32 T cell receptor beta chains below all came from one sample that was sequenced in a study of OX40 agonist ivuxolimab in advanced cancers. Repertoires were generated with immunoSEQ multiplex PCR, while TCRdb's copy carries only in-frame clones and drops some. The sample lists under 40,000 clones, 70% to 80% occurring once. Specimen: CD4+ or CD8+ T cells sorted from blood, collected in a trial of the OX40 agonist ivuxolimab. The receptors were gathered from an adult with an advanced solid tumor such as melanoma, head and neck, liver or kidney cancer.

The chain recombines TRBV7-8 with TRBJ2-1; 11 positions match TRBD2. With 4 bases clipped from V and 6 bases from J, the junction kept 5 bases outside the gene matches. Germline CDR1 SGHVS, CDR2 FQNEAQ. This CDR3 contains 15 residues. CDR3 loop: CASSSISGRGNEQFF. CDR3 coding DNA: TGTGCCAGCAGCTCCATTAGCGGGAGGGGCAATGAGCAGTTCTTC.

The rearrangement links TRBV5-1 to TRBJ2-1; possible D gene TRBD2, 6 bases. Germline V gene data show CDR1 as SGHRS and CDR2 as YFSETQ. The V end lost 3 bases, the J end lost 0 bases, and 10 bases lay between the germline ends. The CDR3 loop spans 15 amino acids. The CDR3 sequence is CASSSSGSSYNEQFF. The CDR3 DNA sequence: TGCGCCAGCAGCTCGAGCGGGTCCTCCTACAATGAGCAGTTCTTC.

The rearrangement uses TRBV5-1 and TRBJ2-1; D unresolved. There are 14 residues in the CDR3. CDR1 SGHRS and CDR2 YFSETQ come from the germline V gene. Deletions cut 2 bases from V and 5 bases from J, with 11 bases between. The CDR3 coding sequence is TGCGCCAGCAGCTTTGAAGGTCCACACAATGAGCAGTTCTTC. The encoded protein is CASSFEGPHNEQFF.

This clone came up a few times. This rearrangement joins TRBV19 to TRBJ2-1, with D maybe TRBD2 (5 bases). The germline V gene encodes CDR1 LNHDA and CDR2 SQIVND (reference sequence). With 10 bases removed from V and 5 bases from J, the gap between germline ends came to 18 bases. The CDR3 covers 14 residues. The CDR3 DNA sequence: TGTGCCACCAGTAGGAGGCAGCCCGACAATGAGCAGTTCTTC. Encoded protein: CATSRRQPDNEQFF.

The gene calls are TRBV7-9 and TRBJ1-2, with 9 positions matching TRBD1. CDR3 length: 13 amino acids. From germline, CDR1 is SEHNR and CDR2 FQNEAQ (reference sequence). V gave up 5 bases and J gave up 8 bases; unmatched junction bases: 6. CDR3 loop: CASSGGTGKGYTF. The CDR3 region has the DNA TGTGCCAGCAGCGGGGGGACAGGGAAGGGCTACACCTTC.

The chain links TRBV30 to TRBJ2-5, with a tentative D call TRBD1 (6 bases). Trimming shortened V by 1 base and J by 0 bases, and 15 bases separated the two germline ends. The CDR3 spans 16 residues. Germline loops: CDR1 GTSNPN, CDR2 SVGIG (reference sequence). The CDR3 here is CAWSAGIGGNQETQYF. Here the CDR3 DNA reads TGTGCCTGGAGTGCAGGGATAGGGGGTAACCAAGAGACCCAGTACTTC.

This clone is a singleton in its sample. The rearrangement joins TRBV7-2 to TRBJ1-2; the D gene is possibly TRBD1 (5 bases). Trimming took 1 base from V and 3 from J, leaving 9 bases between them. The CDR3 length is 14 residues. Germline V gene data show CDR1 as SGHTA and CDR2 as FQGNSA. CDR3 bases: TGTGCCAGCAGCTTAGGGGGAGGGGACTATGGCTACACCTTC. Its protein product is CASSLGGGDYGYTF.

Only one count was recorded for this clone. V gene TRBV7-9 combines with J gene TRBJ2-7; the match to TRBD2 covers 8 bases. V dropped 1 base and J dropped 7; count of bases not matched to a gene: 12. Germline lookup yields CDR1 SEHNR and CDR2 FQNEAQ (reference sequence). The CDR3 totals 16 residues. CDR3 bases: TGTGCCAGCAGCTTAGTCTCCGCTAGCGGGTCCCTGGAGCAGTACTTC. This encodes CASSLVSASGSLEQYF. Supplemented by reference TRBV7-9 and TRBJ2-7, the full variable domain reads DTGVSQNPRHKITKRGQNVTFRCDPISEHNRLYWYRQTLGQGPEFLTYFQNEAQLEKSRLLSDRFSAERPKGSFSTLEIQRTEQGDSAMYLCASSLVSASGSLEQYFGPGTRLTVT.

Notes on this clone: A junction boundary mismatches the germline segment, possibly from a read error. This chain connects TRBV10-3 to TRBJ2-2, with D perhaps matching TRBD2 (6 bases). This CDR3 comprises 16 residues. Germline V gene data show CDR1 as ENHRY and CDR2 as SYGVKD. As DNA, the CDR3 is TGTGCCAGCAGTAAGACGGGACTTGAGAACACCGGGGAGCTGTTTTTT. This encodes CASSKTGLENTGELFF.

This clone came up a few times. The genes are TRBV27 and TRBJ1-5; D gene unclear. Trimming cost V 2 bases and J 5 bases, with 7 bases left between them. There are 13 residues in the CDR3. Germline loops: CDR1 MNHEY, CDR2 SMNVEV (reference sequence). CDR3: CASSLIGDQPQHF. The DNA of the CDR3 is TGTGCCAGCAGTTTAATCGGCGATCAGCCCCAGCATTTT.

This clone was seen a handful of times. The CDR3 protein is CASSRAFAGPSGEQYF. The DNA of the CDR3 is TGTGCCAGTAGCCGGGCATTCGCGGGACCCTCCGGCGAGCAGTACTTC. The chain has TRBV19 and TRBJ2-7, with TRBD2 as a possible D gene (6 bases). Looked up from germline, CDR1 is LNHDA and CDR2 is SQIVND (reference sequence). This CDR3 is 16 amino acids long. V lost 6 bases to trimming and J lost 6 bases, with 24 bases between them.

This chain uses TRBV6-6 with TRBJ1-1; D is unresolved. CDR1 and CDR2 from the germline V gene are MNHNY and SVGAGI (reference sequence). The CDR3 length is 12 residues. V dropped 7 bases and J dropped 4 bases, with 10 bases sitting between them. The DNA of the CDR3 is TGTGCCAGCACCCTGATCAGCACTGAAGCTTTCTTT. Translating gives CASTLISTEAFF.

The J gene is TRBJ1-2, the V gene TRBV10-3, with TRBD1 matching 7 bases. CDR3 length: 16 amino acids. V shed 4 bases and J 3 bases; nucleotides not matched to a gene: 11. In germline, CDR1 is ENHRY, CDR2 SYGVKD. CDR3 nucleotide sequence: TGTGCCATCAGTGTCGCAGACAGGGATCCTCACTATGGCTACACCTTC. Its protein is CAISVADRDPHYGYTF.

The chain joins TRBV28 to TRBJ2-2, with D perhaps being TRBD1 or TRBD2 (5 bases each). Germline V lookup: CDR1 MDHEN, CDR2 SYDVKM. The CDR3 consists of 14 residues. Trimming took 8 bases from V and 5 from J, leaving 15 bases between them. The DNA for the CDR3 is TGTGCCAGCGGACCCGAGGGGACGACCGGGGAGCTGTTTTTT. Its translation: CASGPEGTTGELFF.

This clone showed up just a few times. This sample also contains other DNA sequences that code for the same CDR3. This chain joins TRBV18 and TRBJ2-5, with D uncertain. The CDR3 loop spans 13 amino acids. Germline CDR1 is KGHSH and CDR2 is LQKENI. V was trimmed by 4 bases and J by 4 bases, leaving 10 bases between them. DNA of the CDR3: TGTGCCAGCTCACGGAACCCAGGAGAGACCCAGTACTTC. Amino acids: CASSRNPGETQYF.

V and J are TRBV28 and TRBJ2-7; D unclear. Between the trimmed V and J ends, which lost 3 bases and 6 bases, there was a span of 6 bases. CDR3 length equals 11 residues. Per the germline V gene, CDR1 is MDHEN and CDR2 is SYDVKM. The CDR3 nucleotides are TGTGCCAGCAGTTTCAGTCGCGAGCAGTACTTC. Protein product: CASSFSREQYF.

The chain combines TRBV2 with TRBJ1-4; 8 bases match TRBD1. V gave up 4 bases and J gave up 7 bases; unmatched junction bases: 5. There are 14 residues in the CDR3. The germline CDR1 and CDR2 sequences are SNHLY and FYNNEI. CDR3 region: CASSGAGGGEKLFF. The CDR3, as DNA: TGTGCCAGCAGTGGAGCAGGGGGCGGTGAAAAACTGTTTTTT.

The chain recombines TRBV28 with TRBJ2-7; 8 bases map to TRBD1. V was pared by 6 bases and J by 2 bases, with 6 bases of the junction left unmatched. Germline CDR1 and CDR2: MDHEN and SYDVKM. This CDR3 region has 14 residues. The CDR3, as DNA: TGTGCCAGCAGAAGTTCGGGACAGGCCTACGAGCAGTACTTC. It translates to CASRSSGQAYEQYF. The full variable domain, its missing parts supplied by reference TRBV28 and TRBJ2-7, is DVKVTQSSRYLVKRTGEKVFLECVQDMDHENMFWYRQDPGLGLRLIYFSYDVKMKEKGDIPEGYSVSREKKERFSLILESASTNQTSMYLCASRSSGQAYEQYFGPGTRLTVT.

The chain employs TRBV14 and TRBJ2-1; tentatively, D is TRBD2 (6 bases). From germline, CDR1 is SGHDN and CDR2 FVKESK. V was clipped by 2 bases and J by 4 bases, with 15 bases between them. This CDR3 has 16 residues. CDR3 in amino acids: CASSQNKGGTYNEQFF. CDR3 bases: TGTGCCAGCAGCCAAAATAAGGGCGGGACTTACAATGAGCAGTTCTTC.

V is TRBV29-1 and J is TRBJ2-7, with D maybe TRBD2 (5 bases). The V gene's germline CDR1 is SQVTM and CDR2 ANQGSEA. This CDR3 is built from 12 residues. V lost 3 bases to trimming and J lost 4 bases, with 10 bases between them. The CDR3, as DNA: TGCAGCGTTGAGTCCCCGGGGTACGAGCAGTACTTC. It translates to CSVESPGYEQYF.

The chain recombines TRBV20-1 with TRBJ1-1; D is perhaps TRBD1 (5 bases). Germline CDR1 DFQATT, CDR2 SNEGSKA (reference sequence). The ends were cut back, 6 bases at V and 5 bases at J, with 10 bases in the middle. This CDR3 has 11 amino acids. The CDR3 DNA reads TGCAGTGCCCCGGGGGGGACTGAAGCTTTCTTT. Its translation: CSAPGGTEAFF.

The chain joins TRBV19 to TRBJ1-5; maybe TRBD1 (5 bases). V lost 9 bases and J lost 9, with 24 bases in between. This CDR3 region has 15 residues. Per germline, CDR1 LNHDA and CDR2 SQIVND (reference sequence). DNA for the CDR3: TGTGCCAGCCGGGGAGGGGCGGCCGGGGATGGGCCCCAGCATTTT. Encoded protein: CASRGGAAGDGPQHF. The full variable domain, in which reference TRBV19 and TRBJ1-5 provide the parts outside the CDR3, is DGGITQSPKYLFRKEGQNVTLSCEQNLNHDAMYWYRQDPGQGLRLIYYSQIVNDFQKGDIAEGYSVSREKKESFPLTVTSAQKNPTAFYLCASRGGAAGDGPQHFGDGTRLSIL.

This chain uses TRBV11-2 with TRBJ1-5, with D unresolved. V lost 5 bases and J lost 7, with 12 bases in between. Germline V gene lookup returns CDR1 SGHAT and CDR2 FQNNGV. The CDR3 consists of 13 residues. The CDR3 DNA follows: TGTGCCAGCAGCCTCGCCGGGGTCCAGCCCCAGCATTTT. The encoded protein is CASSLAGVQPQHF.

The V call is TRBV7-9, the J call TRBJ1-2, with TRBD1 identical over 10 bases. V lost 2 bases to trimming and J lost 2 bases; unmatched junction nucleotides: 5. Germline CDR1 and CDR2: SEHNR and FQNEAQ (reference sequence). The CDR3 spans 16 residues. In DNA, the CDR3 is TGTGCCAGCAGCTTAACCACGGACAGGGGGAACTATGGCTACACCTTC. It yields the protein CASSLTTDRGNYGYTF. The full variable domain, with the rest looked up from reference TRBV7-9 and TRBJ1-2, is DTGVSQNPRHKITKRGQNVTFRCDPISEHNRLYWYRQTLGQGPEFLTYFQNEAQLEKSRLLSDRFSAERPKGSFSTLEIQRTEQGDSAMYLCASSLTTDRGNYGYTFGSGTRLTVV.

The chain recombines TRBV28 with TRBJ2-2, with D possibly TRBD2 on 5 matching bases. This CDR3 region has 15 residues. The V end lost 2 bases, the J end lost 1 base, and 8 bases lay between the germline ends. Germline CDR1 is MDHEN and CDR2 is SYDVKM. Here the CDR3 DNA reads TGTGCCAGCAGTTTAGGGAGCGTGAACACCGGGGAGCTGTTTTTT. Protein sequence: CASSLGSVNTGELFF.

The chain joins TRBV11-3 to TRBJ1-4, with 7 bases identical to TRBD1. Germline V gives CDR1 SGHNT, CDR2 YENEEA. The CDR3 extends over 13 amino acids. Trimming at V came to 8 bases and at J to 4 bases, leaving 4 bases not matched to a gene. CDR3 DNA sequence: TGTGCCAGCCCCGGACAGGATAATGAAAAACTGTTTTTT. It is translated as CASPGQDNEKLFF.

V is TRBV19 and J is TRBJ1-2, with D possibly TRBD1 on 5 matching bases. The V gene lost 6 bases and the J gene lost 3 bases, with 17 bases spanning the gap. CDR3 length equals 15 residues. CDR1 and CDR2 from the germline V gene are LNHDA and SQIVND (reference sequence). This CDR3 reads CASRRGGGADYGYTF. The CDR3, as DNA: TGTGCCAGTAGAAGAGGAGGAGGGGCCGACTATGGCTACACCTTC.

The chain carries TRBV6-6 and TRBJ2-5; D is possibly TRBD1 (8 bases). The CDR3 covers 13 residues. Germline V lookup: CDR1 MNHNY, CDR2 SVGAGI (reference sequence). The germline V and J ends were trimmed by 8 bases and 3 bases, with 13 bases remaining between them. The CDR3 here is CASRTGGEETQYF. The CDR3 DNA reads TGTGCCAGCCGCACAGGGGGGGAAGAGACCCAGTACTTC.

The gene calls are TRBV9 and TRBJ2-2, with D perhaps matching TRBD2 (5 bases). CDR1 is SGDLS and CDR2 is YYNGEE in the germline V gene. With 4 bases removed from V and 2 bases from J, the gap between germline ends came to 15 bases. The CDR3 contains 16 residues. In nucleotides, the CDR3 is TGTGCCAGCAGCCCCCATACGGGAAGCAACACCGGGGAGCTGTTTTTT. Protein sequence: CASSPHTGSNTGELFF.

This sequence joins TRBV10-1 and TRBJ1-1, with 7 positions matching TRBD1. From germline, CDR1 is WNHNN and CDR2 SYGVQD (reference sequence). This CDR3 is 14 amino acids long. The ends lost 0 bases at V and 6 bases at J; junction bases unmatched: 4. For the CDR3, the DNA is TGCGCCAGCAGTGAGTCGAACAGGGGCCCTGAAGCTTTCTTT. Protein product: CASSESNRGPEAFF.

This sequence joins TRBV28 and TRBJ2-3; no firm D call. This CDR3 spans 14 amino acids. The germline V and J ends were trimmed by 6 bases and 1 base, with 11 bases remaining between them. Germline V gene lookup returns CDR1 MDHEN and CDR2 SYDVKM. The CDR3 DNA follows: TGTGCCAGCAGGGGTTCTATCGGCACAGATACGCAGTATTTT. Translating it yields CASRGSIGTDTQYF. The variable domain in full, completed from reference TRBV28 and TRBJ2-3, reads DVKVTQSSRYLVKRTGEKVFLECVQDMDHENMFWYRQDPGLGLRLIYFSYDVKMKEKGDIPEGYSVSREKKERFSLILESASTNQTSMYLCASRGSIGTDTQYFGPGTRLTVL.

The chain recombines TRBV2 with TRBJ2-7; weak D call: TRBD1 (6 bases). Germline values: CDR1 SNHLY, CDR2 FYNNEI. V was trimmed by 10 bases and J by 2 bases, leaving 15 bases between them. CDR3 size: 13 residues. The CDR3 protein is CATSGQSPYEQYF. DNA for the CDR3: TGTGCCACATCAGGACAGTCCCCCTACGAGCAGTACTTC.